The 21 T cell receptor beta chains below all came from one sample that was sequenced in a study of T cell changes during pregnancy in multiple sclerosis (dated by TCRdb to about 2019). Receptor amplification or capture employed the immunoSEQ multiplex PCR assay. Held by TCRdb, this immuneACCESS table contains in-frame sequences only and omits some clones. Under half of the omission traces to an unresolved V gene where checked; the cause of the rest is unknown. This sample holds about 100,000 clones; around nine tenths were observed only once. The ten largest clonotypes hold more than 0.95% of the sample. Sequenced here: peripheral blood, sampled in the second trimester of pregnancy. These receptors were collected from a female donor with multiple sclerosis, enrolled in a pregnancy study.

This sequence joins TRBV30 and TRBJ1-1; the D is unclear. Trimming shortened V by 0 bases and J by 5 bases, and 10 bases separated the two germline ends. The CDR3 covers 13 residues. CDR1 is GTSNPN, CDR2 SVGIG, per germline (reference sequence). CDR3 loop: CAWSVLRGTEAFF. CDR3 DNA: TGTGCCTGGAGTGTACTTCGGGGAACTGAAGCTTTCTTT.

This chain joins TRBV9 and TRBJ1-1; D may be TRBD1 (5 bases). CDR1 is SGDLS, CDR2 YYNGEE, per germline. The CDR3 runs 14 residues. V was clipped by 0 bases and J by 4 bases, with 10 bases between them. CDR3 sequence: CASSVEGGTTEAFF. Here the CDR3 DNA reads TGTGCCAGCAGCGTAGAGGGAGGGACCACTGAAGCTTTCTTT.

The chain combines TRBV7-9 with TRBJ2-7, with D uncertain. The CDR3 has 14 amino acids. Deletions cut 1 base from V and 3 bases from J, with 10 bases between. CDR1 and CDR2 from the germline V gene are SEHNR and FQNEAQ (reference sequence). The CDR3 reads CASSLGGLSYEQYF. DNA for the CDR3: TGTGCCAGCAGCTTAGGAGGCCTGAGCTACGAGCAGTACTTC.

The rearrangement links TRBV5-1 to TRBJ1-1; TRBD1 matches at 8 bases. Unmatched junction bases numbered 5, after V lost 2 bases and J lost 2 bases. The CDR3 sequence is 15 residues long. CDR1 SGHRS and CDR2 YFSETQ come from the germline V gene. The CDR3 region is CASSFTGQGNTEAFF. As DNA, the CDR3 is TGCGCCAGCAGCTTTACTGGACAGGGTAACACTGAAGCTTTCTTT. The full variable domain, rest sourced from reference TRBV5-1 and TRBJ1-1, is KAGVTQTPRYLIKTRGQQVTLSCSPISGHRSVSWYQQTPGQGLQFLFEYFSETQRNKGNFPGRFSGRQFSNSRSEMNVSTLELGDSALYLCASSFTGQGNTEAFFGQGTRLTVV.

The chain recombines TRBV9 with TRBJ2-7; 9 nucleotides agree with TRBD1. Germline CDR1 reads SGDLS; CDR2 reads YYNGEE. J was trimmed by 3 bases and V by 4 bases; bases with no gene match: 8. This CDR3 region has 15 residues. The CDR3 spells CASSPSGTGLYEQYF. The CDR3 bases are TGTGCCAGCAGCCCCTCTGGGACAGGGCTCTACGAGCAGTACTTC.

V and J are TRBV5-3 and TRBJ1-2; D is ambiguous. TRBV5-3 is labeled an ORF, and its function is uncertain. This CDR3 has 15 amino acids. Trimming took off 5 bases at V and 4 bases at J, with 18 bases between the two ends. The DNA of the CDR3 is TGTGCCAGAAGTCTCGCGGGATGGGCTTTCTATGGCTACACCTTC. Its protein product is CARSLAGWAFYGYTF.

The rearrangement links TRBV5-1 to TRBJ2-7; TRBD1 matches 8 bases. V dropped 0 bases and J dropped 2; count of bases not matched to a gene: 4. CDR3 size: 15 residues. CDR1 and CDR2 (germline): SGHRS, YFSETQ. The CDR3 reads CASSLGQGATYEQYF. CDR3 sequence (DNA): TGCGCCAGCAGCTTGGGGCAGGGGGCTACCTACGAGCAGTACTTC.

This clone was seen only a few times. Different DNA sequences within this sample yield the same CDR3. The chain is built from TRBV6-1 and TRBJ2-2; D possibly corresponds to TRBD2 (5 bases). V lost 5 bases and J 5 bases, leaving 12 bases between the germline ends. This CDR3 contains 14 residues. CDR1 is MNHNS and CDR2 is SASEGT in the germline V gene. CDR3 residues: CASSQTRGTGELFF. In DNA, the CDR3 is TGTGCCAGCAGTCAAACCCGAGGGACCGGGGAGCTGTTTTTT.

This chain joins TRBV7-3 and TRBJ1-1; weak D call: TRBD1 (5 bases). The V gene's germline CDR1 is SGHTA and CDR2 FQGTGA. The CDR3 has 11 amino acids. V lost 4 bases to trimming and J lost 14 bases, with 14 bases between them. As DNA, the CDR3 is TGTGCCAGCAGCTCCGACAGAATCCTCTTCTTT. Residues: CASSSDRILFF. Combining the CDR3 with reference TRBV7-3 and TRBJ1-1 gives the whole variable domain GAGVSQTPSNKVTEKGKYVELRCDPISGHTALYWYRQSLGQGPEFLIYFQGTGAADDSGLPNDRFFAVRPEGSVSTLKIQRTERGDSAVYLCASSSDRILFFGQGTRLTVV.

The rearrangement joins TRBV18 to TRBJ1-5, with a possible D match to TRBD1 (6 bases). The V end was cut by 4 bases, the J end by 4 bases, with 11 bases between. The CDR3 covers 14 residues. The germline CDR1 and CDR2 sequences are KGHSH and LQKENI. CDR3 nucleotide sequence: TGTGCCAGCTCACAAGGGGGTAAGAATCAGCCCCAGCATTTT. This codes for CASSQGGKNQPQHF.

The CDR3 spells CASSQFPGSPLHF. The CDR3 coding sequence is TGCGCCAGCAGTCAATTCCCAGGCTCACCCCTCCACTTT. This chain links TRBV23-1 with TRBJ1-6; D gene uncertain. TRBV23-1 is assigned to the ORF class and has an uncertain function. The CDR3 has 13 residues. The V end lost 1 base, the J end lost 10 bases, and 8 bases lay between the germline ends.

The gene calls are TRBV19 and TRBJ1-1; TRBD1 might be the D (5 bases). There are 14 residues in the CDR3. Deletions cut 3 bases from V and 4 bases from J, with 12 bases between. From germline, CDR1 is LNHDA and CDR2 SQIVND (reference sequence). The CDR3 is CASSIGGWFTEAFF. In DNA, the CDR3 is TGTGCCAGTAGTATCGGGGGTTGGTTCACTGAAGCTTTCTTT.

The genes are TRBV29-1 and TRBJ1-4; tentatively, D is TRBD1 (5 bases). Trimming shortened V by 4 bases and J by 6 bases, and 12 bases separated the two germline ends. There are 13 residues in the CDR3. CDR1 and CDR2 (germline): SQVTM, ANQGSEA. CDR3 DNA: TGCAGCGTTGTGAAAGGGGCGGATGAAAAACTGTTTTTT. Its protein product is CSVVKGADEKLFF.

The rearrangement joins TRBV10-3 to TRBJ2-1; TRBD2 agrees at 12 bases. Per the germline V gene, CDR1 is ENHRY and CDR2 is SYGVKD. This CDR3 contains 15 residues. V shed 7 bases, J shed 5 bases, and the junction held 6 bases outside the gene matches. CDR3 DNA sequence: TGTGCCATCACCAAGGGACTAGCGGGCGACAATGAGCAGTTCTTC. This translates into CAITKGLAGDNEQFF.

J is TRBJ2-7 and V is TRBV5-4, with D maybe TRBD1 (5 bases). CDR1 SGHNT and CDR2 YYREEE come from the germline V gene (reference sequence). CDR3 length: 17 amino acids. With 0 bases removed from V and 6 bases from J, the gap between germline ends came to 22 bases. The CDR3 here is CASSLGPAGLGRGEQYF. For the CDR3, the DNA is TGTGCCAGCAGCTTGGGCCCCGCAGGGTTGGGTCGCGGCGAGCAGTACTTC.

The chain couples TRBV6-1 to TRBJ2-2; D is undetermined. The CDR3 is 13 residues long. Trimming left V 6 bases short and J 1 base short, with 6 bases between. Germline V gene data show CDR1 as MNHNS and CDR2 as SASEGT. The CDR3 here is CASRAENTGELFF. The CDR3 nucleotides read TGTGCCAGCAGGGCAGAGAACACCGGGGAGCTGTTTTTT.

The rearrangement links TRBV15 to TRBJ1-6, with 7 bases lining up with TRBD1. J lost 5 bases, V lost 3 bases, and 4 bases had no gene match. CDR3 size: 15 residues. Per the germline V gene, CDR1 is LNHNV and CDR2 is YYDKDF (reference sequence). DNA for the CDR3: TGTGCCACCAGCAGCGACAGGGCCCATAATTCACCCCTCCACTTT. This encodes CATSSDRAHNSPLHF.

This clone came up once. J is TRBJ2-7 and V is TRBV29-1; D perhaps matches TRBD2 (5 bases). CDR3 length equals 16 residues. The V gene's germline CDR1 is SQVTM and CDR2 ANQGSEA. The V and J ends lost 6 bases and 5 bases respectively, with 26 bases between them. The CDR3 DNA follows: TGCAGCGTATGCCCCCGCGAAACAGACTATGGTCACGAGCAGTACTTC. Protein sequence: CSVCPRETDYGHEQYF.

The CDR3 DNA reads TGTGCCAGCAGCCCCTCATACGGGAGCACCGGGGAGCTGTTTTTT. Residues: CASSPSYGSTGELFF. The gene calls are TRBV11-3 and TRBJ2-2; D may be TRBD2 (6 bases). Germline V CDR1 and CDR2: SGHNT, YENEEA. The CDR3 has 15 amino acids. V gave up 5 bases and J gave up 4 bases, with 14 bases separating them.

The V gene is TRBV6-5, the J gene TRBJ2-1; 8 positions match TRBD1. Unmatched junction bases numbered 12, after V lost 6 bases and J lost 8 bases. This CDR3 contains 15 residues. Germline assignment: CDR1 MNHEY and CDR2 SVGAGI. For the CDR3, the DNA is TGTGCCAGCAGCAAACAGGGGGTACCCACCCATGAGCAGTTCTTC. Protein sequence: CASSKQGVPTHEQFF.

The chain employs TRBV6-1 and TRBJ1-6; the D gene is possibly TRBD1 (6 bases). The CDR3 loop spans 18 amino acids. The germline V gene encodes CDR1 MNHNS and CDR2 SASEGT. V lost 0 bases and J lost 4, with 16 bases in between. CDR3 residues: CASSEAIQGSVYNSPLHF. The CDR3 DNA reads TGTGCCAGCAGTGAAGCGATACAGGGAAGCGTTTATAATTCACCCCTCCACTTT.